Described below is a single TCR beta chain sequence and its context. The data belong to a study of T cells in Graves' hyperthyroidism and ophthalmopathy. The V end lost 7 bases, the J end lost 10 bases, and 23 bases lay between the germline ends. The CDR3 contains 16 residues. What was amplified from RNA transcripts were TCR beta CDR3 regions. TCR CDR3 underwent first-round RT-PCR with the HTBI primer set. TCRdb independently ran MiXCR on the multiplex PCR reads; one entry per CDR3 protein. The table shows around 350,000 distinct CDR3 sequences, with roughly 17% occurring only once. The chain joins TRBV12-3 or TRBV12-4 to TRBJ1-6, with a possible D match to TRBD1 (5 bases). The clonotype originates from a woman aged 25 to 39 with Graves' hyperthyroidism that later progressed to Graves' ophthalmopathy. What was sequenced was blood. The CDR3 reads CASTSYEGAKSSPLHF. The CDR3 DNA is TGTGCCAGCACCTCATACGAAGGGGCAAAAAGCTCACCCCTCCACTTT.